The rows below give T cell receptor beta chains drawn from one sample of a study of early T cells in non-severe SARS-CoV-2 infection. In TCRdb, the 5' RACE reads were re-called with MiXCR into one record per CDR3 protein. The sample includes nearly 50,000 distinct CDR3 sequences, 6.2% of them seen just once. The source was whole blood, collected at baseline. Source of these receptors: an adult who was a healthcare worker with PCR-confirmed SARS-CoV-2 infection or an uninfected control (not recorded which). Both conserved end residues are part of each CDR3. D genes are given only for firm matches. Rows give clone size only sometimes, using once, few, many, or a class for an expanded clone.

>.|.|TRBV7-2|TRBJ1-5
CASSLALGQPQHF
TGTGCCAGCAGCTTAGCGCTCGGGCAGCCCCAGCATTTT
>.|.|TRBV29-1|TRBJ2-2
CSARLKTNTGELFF
TGCAGCGCCCGTTTAAAGACGAACACCGGGGAGCTGTTTTTT
>many|TRBD2|TRBV29-1|TRBJ2-1
CSVRIAGGNEQFF
TGCAGCGTCCGAATAGCGGGAGGAAATGAGCAGTTCTTC
>.|TRBD2|TRBV19|TRBJ2-7
CASSSSGTSGSYEQYF
TGTGCCAGTAGTTCCTCAGGGACTAGCGGCTCCTACGAGCAGTACTTC
>few|.|TRBV7-6|TRBJ1-3
CASSRGGGNTIYF
TGTGCCAGCAGCCGAGGGGGTGGAAACACCATATATTTT
>.|.|TRBV7-8|TRBJ1-2
CASSMGLINYGYTF
TGTGCCAGCAGCATGGGACTGATTAACTATGGCTACACCTTC
>few|.|TRBV20-1|TRBJ1-2
CSVGQRTSYGYTF
TGCAGCGTCGGACAGAGGACCTCCTATGGCTACACCTTC
>.|TRBD2|TRBV27|TRBJ2-3
CASSFSGSLADTQYF
TGTGCCAGCAGTTTCAGCGGGAGTTTGGCAGATACGCAGTATTTT
>many|.|TRBV6-6|TRBJ1-2
CASSYLSPTPNYGYTF
TGTGCCAGCAGTTATTTAAGTCCGACCCCTAACTATGGCTACACCTTC
>.|TRBD1|TRBV11-2|TRBJ1-6
CASRQDRPSPLHF
TGTGCCAGCAGACAGGACAGGCCTTCACCCCTCCACTTT
>few|.|TRBV28|TRBJ2-3
CASSPKTYREPQYF
TGTGCCAGCAGTCCTAAAACATACAGGGAACCGCAGTATTTT
>many|TRBD2|TRBV6-6|TRBJ2-7
CASSGLAGSSYEQYF
TGTGCCAGCAGTGGACTAGCGGGGAGCTCCTACGAGCAGTACTTC
>once|.|TRBV2|TRBJ2-1
CASRLATNNEQFF
TGTGCCAGCAGGCTAGCGACTAACAATGAGCAGTTCTTC
>few|.|TRBV12-3/TRBV12-4|TRBJ1-4
CASSLRQGREKLFF
TGTGCCAGCAGTTTAAGGCAGGGGCGGGAAAAACTGTTTTTT
>few|.|TRBV7-9|TRBJ1-1
CASRPANTEAFF
TGTGCCAGCAGGCCAGCGAACACTGAAGCTTTCTTT
>few|.|TRBV19|TRBJ2-7
CASNLHASAYEQYF
TGTGCCAGTAACCTCCACGCATCAGCCTACGAGCAGTACTTC
>.|.|TRBV10-3|TRBJ1-5
CASSEVADQPQHF
TGTGCCTCTAGTGAGGTCGCGGATCAGCCCCAGCATTTT
>many|.|TRBV5-6|TRBJ1-4
CASSLLDSFNEKLFF
TGTGCCAGCAGCTTATTGGACAGCTTTAATGAAAAACTGTTTTTT
>few|.|TRBV9|TRBJ2-3
CASSVASRGTDTQYF
TGTGCCAGCAGCGTAGCTTCCAGGGGCACAGATACGCAGTATTTT
>.|.|TRBV5-1|TRBJ2-5
CASSGTQGYGETQYF
TGCGCCAGCAGCGGAACACAGGGATACGGAGAGACCCAGTACTTC
>.|TRBD1|TRBV29-1|TRBJ2-1
CSVEGGQGATYNEQFF
TGCAGCGTTGAAGGGGGGCAGGGGGCTACCTACAATGAGCAGTTCTTC
>.|.|TRBV28|TRBJ1-2
CASSPPGKNYGYTF
TGTGCCAGCAGTCCACCAGGGAAGAACTATGGCTACACCTTC
>many|.|TRBV28|TRBJ1-1
CASSLYGFEAFF
TGTGCCAGCAGTTTATATGGATTTGAAGCTTTCTTT
>many|TRBD1|TRBV5-1|TRBJ2-5
CASQNRGQETQYF
TGCGCCAGCCAAAACAGGGGACAAGAGACCCAGTACTTC
>.|.|TRBV6-1|TRBJ2-3
CASTAQDTQYF
TGTGCCAGCACCGCGCAAGATACGCAGTATTTT
>many|.|TRBV3-1|TRBJ2-5
CASSSGGPVETQYF
TGTGCCAGCAGTTCTGGAGGGCCTGTAGAGACCCAGTACTTC
>many|TRBD2|TRBV20-1|TRBJ2-1
CSVRTLAGDNEQFF
TGCAGTGTACGCACCCTAGCGGGAGATAATGAGCAGTTCTTC
>many|.|TRBV4-1|TRBJ2-5
CASSQASGEETQYF
TGCGCCAGCAGCCAAGCGTCAGGAGAAGAGACCCAGTACTTC
>.|.|TRBV19|TRBJ1-2
CASSWTRQNYGYTF
TGTGCCAGTAGTTGGACCCGGCAAAACTATGGCTACACCTTC
>many|TRBD2|TRBV28|TRBJ2-3
CASRGGRASTDTQYF
TGTGCCAGTCGAGGCGGGAGGGCAAGCACAGATACGCAGTATTTT
>few|.|TRBV25-1|TRBJ2-1
CASTLGAYEQFF
TGTGCCAGCACCTTGGGCGCATATGAGCAGTTCTTC
>medium-sized|TRBD1|TRBV20-1|TRBJ2-7
CSAGTGAMNYEQYF
TGCAGTGCTGGGACAGGGGCGATGAACTACGAGCAGTACTTC
>many|TRBD1|TRBV5-5|TRBJ2-7
CASSLGTGTYEQYF
TGTGCCAGCAGCCTAGGGACAGGGACCTACGAGCAGTACTTC
>many|TRBD2|TRBV19|TRBJ2-1
CASSATWTSGRSYNEQFF
TGTGCCAGTAGTGCTACTTGGACTAGCGGGAGGTCCTACAATGAGCAGTTCTTC
>few|.|TRBV19|TRBJ1-2
CASRNSGTLFGYTF
TGTGCCAGTAGAAACTCCGGGACCCTTTTTGGCTACACCTTC
>.|.|TRBV9|TRBJ2-3
CASSGSSVLTKAQYF
TGTGCCAGCAGCGGATCGTCGGTCCTCACGAAGGCGCAGTATTTT
>medium-sized|.|TRBV3-2|TRBJ1-1
CASSQRGWALLPMNTEAFF
TGTGCCAGCAGCCAAAGGGGGTGGGCCCTACTCCCCATGAACACTGAAGCTTTCTTT
>.|TRBD1|TRBV12-3/TRBV12-4|TRBJ1-1
CASSYTGTGGTEAFF
TGTGCCAGCAGTTATACCGGGACAGGGGGCACTGAAGCTTTCTTT
>few|.|TRBV7-2|TRBJ2-3
CANARSAERTDTQYF
TGTGCCAACGCGAGATCGGCGGAGCGCACAGATACGCAGTATTTT
>many|.|TRBV18|TRBJ2-7
CASSPIDGTYEQYF
TGTGCCAGCTCACCAATCGACGGAACCTACGAGCAGTACTTC
>.|.|TRBV7-3|TRBJ2-1
CASSQGTGTGNEQFF
TGTGCCAGCAGCCAGGGGACGGGGACCGGCAATGAGCAGTTCTTC
>few|TRBD2|TRBV18|TRBJ2-3
CASSPRSGLAGTDTQYF
TGTGCCAGCTCACCACGGTCGGGTCTAGCGGGCACAGATACGCAGTATTTT
>few|.|TRBV20-1|TRBJ1-1
CSAPPGRANTEAFF
TGCAGTGCTCCCCCGGGCAGGGCGAACACTGAAGCTTTCTTT
>few|TRBD1|TRBV6-6|TRBJ1-1
CASVDRANTEAFF
TGTGCCAGCGTGGACAGGGCGAACACTGAAGCTTTCTTT